The rows below give T cell receptor beta chains drawn from one sample of a study of cytomegalovirus exposure and HLA in healthy donors. Measured with immunoSEQ multiplex PCR; TCRdb has only the in-frame clones, and not every one. Here the sample spans roughly 140,000 clones, 60% to 85% being singletons. Material for sequencing was PBMCs. These receptors were obtained from a male donor in good health and CMV-seronegative. The CDR3 runs from the conserved cysteine through the conserved F or W. A D gene is named only where the DNA matches it firmly. Rows may omit the clone size; those that give it use once, few, many or a size class.

V	size	D	J	DNA	CDR3
TRBV7-3	NA	NA	TRBJ2-5	TGTGCCAGCAGCTTCGCTCGGGGAGAGACCCAGTACTTC	CASSFARGETQYF
TRBV11-3	NA	TRBD2	TRBJ2-1	TGTGCCAGCAGCCTAGAGAGCGGGGCGCAGTTCTTC	CASSLESGAQFF
TRBV7-9	NA	NA	TRBJ1-1	TGTTCCAGCAGCAGCCCCCCAGGGCGTTTTACTGAAGCTTTCTTT	CSSSSPPGRFTEAFF
TRBV4-1	few	TRBD1	TRBJ1-2	TGCGCCAGCAGCCAAGAGGCAGGGGGCCTGAACTATGGCTACACCTTC	CASSQEAGGLNYGYTF
TRBV19	NA	TRBD1	TRBJ2-7	TGTGCCAGTAGTACATACCGGGACAGCTACGAGCAGTACTTC	CASSTYRDSYEQYF
TRBV6-5	few	NA	TRBJ2-1	TGTGCCAGCAGTTACCGCGGGAAGAGCTCCTACAATGAGCAGTTCTTC	CASSYRGKSSYNEQFF
TRBV25-1	NA	NA	TRBJ2-5	TGTGCCAGCAGTGGAAGAGAGGGGGTAAAAGAGACCCAGTACTTC	CASSGREGVKETQYF
TRBV7-2	NA	NA	TRBJ1-5	TGTGCCAGCAGCTCCTACAATCAGCCCCAGCATTTT	CASSSYNQPQHF
TRBV10-2	few	TRBD2	TRBJ2-2	TGCGCCAGCAGTGACCGAGTAGCGACTTCCGGGACTAGTGAGACCGGGGAGCTGTTTTTT	CASSDRVATSGTSETGELFF
TRBV9	NA	NA	TRBJ1-1	TGTGCCAGCAGCTCCCGAAGCGGGCCGCCCACTGAAGCTTTCTTT	CASSSRSGPPTEAFF
TRBV5-1	NA	TRBD1	TRBJ2-1	TGCGCCAGCAGCTTGGGGACAGGGGTGAGCAATGAGCAGTTCTTC	CASSLGTGVSNEQFF
TRBV19	NA	NA	TRBJ2-7	TGTGCCAGTAGCCTTAGCGGAAGCTACGAGCAGTACTTC	CASSLSGSYEQYF
TRBV4-1	NA	TRBD1	TRBJ1-6	TGCGCCAGCAGCCAACGTCGACAGGGAGAACCCTATAATTCACCCCTCCACTTT	CASSQRRQGEPYNSPLHF
TRBV7-2	NA	TRBD1	TRBJ2-7	TGTGCCAGCAGCTCTACCGGGACAGGTCCCTACGAGCAGTACTTC	CASSSTGTGPYEQYF
TRBV5-4	NA	TRBD1	TRBJ2-7	TGTGCCAGCACCCCGGGGACAGGGAAAGAGCAGTACTTC	CASTPGTGKEQYF
TRBV4-1	NA	NA	TRBJ2-7	TGCGCCAGCAGCCAAGTCGATGCGACAGACTACGAGCAGTACTTC	CASSQVDATDYEQYF
TRBV29-1	NA	TRBD1	TRBJ1-2	TGCAGCGTAGCACCGGGACAGGGGGCATTTGGTGGCTACACCTTC	CSVAPGQGAFGGYTF
TRBV5-6	NA	TRBD1	TRBJ1-2	TGTGCCAGCCGCTCCCGGACAGGGATTGAGGATCGCTATGGCTACACCTTC	CASRSRTGIEDRYGYTF
TRBV19	NA	TRBD1	TRBJ2-7	TGTGCCAGTAGTATAAGGGGGCTAGGGTACGAGCAGTACTTC	CASSIRGLGYEQYF
TRBV19	NA	NA	TRBJ1-2	TGTGCCAGTAGTATAGACCCGGCCTTGGGGGCGCGAGGCTACACCTTC	CASSIDPALGARGYTF
TRBV5-1	NA	TRBD2	TRBJ2-5	TGCGCCAGCAGCCCACTAGCGGTCCAAGAGACCCAGTACTTC	CASSPLAVQETQYF
TRBV29-1	few	NA	TRBJ1-6	TGCAGCGTCAAAATATCCGCGGATTCACCCCTCCACTTT	CSVKISADSPLHF
TRBV7-3	NA	NA	TRBJ1-1	TGTGCCAGCAGCCAGCCCGGGGAGGAAGCTTTCTTT	CASSQPGEEAFF
TRBV7-2	NA	TRBD2	TRBJ2-7	TGTGCCAGCAACAGCGGGAGGCCCCGGTACGAGCAGTACTTC	CASNSGRPRYEQYF
TRBV5-1	few	NA	TRBJ1-2	TGCGCCAGCAGCTTGGATAGGGAGCACTATGGCTACACCTTC	CASSLDREHYGYTF
TRBV27	NA	NA	TRBJ2-7	TGTGCCAGCAGTTTACGGGGAGTCTCCTACGAGCAGTACTTC	CASSLRGVSYEQYF
TRBV10-3	NA	NA	TRBJ2-5	TGTGCCATCAGTGAGAGAGGCGCCCAAGAGACCCAGTACTTC	CAISERGAQETQYF
TRBV7-6	NA	NA	TRBJ2-6	TGTGCCAGCAGCTTAGGGGCAGCCGATCCTGGGGCCAACGTCCTGACTTTC	CASSLGAADPGANVLTF
TRBV4-1	NA	TRBD2	TRBJ2-3	TGCGCCAGCAGCCAAGAACGGGGCGGGCGGGGGGGCTTACATACGCAGTATTTT	CASSQERGGRGGLHTQYF
TRBV27	NA	TRBD2	TRBJ2-1	TGTGCCACCCACGCCCGACTAGCGGTTGGTCCCGAGGAGCAGTTCTTC	CATHARLAVGPEEQFF
TRBV5-1	NA	NA	TRBJ1-1	TGCGCCAGCAGCCTTAACACTGAAGCTTTCTTT	CASSLNTEAFF
TRBV7-3	NA	NA	TRBJ2-3	TGTGCCAGCAGTCTCCCTAGCACAGATACGCAGTATTTT	CASSLPSTDTQYF
TRBV11-3	NA	TRBD2	TRBJ2-7	TGTGCCAGCAGCTTAGCCGGGGGGAACTCCTACGAGCAGTACTTC	CASSLAGGNSYEQYF
TRBV9	NA	TRBD2	TRBJ2-5	TGTGCCAGCAGCGCACTAGCGGGGGGGCTTGAGACCCAGTACTTC	CASSALAGGLETQYF
TRBV13	NA	TRBD2	TRBJ2-5	TGTGCCAGCAGCTCCCGGGGGGAGGGTTTGGAGACCCAGTACTTC	CASSSRGEGLETQYF
TRBV15	NA	NA	TRBJ1-6	TGTGCCACCAGCAAGGAGGGCGGCGGTGTTAGCTCCTATAATTCACCCCTCCACTTT	CATSKEGGGVSSYNSPLHF
TRBV30	NA	TRBD1	TRBJ2-7	TGTGCCTGGAGTGTTCAATTCAGGGGGCGTTACGAGCAGTACTTC	CAWSVQFRGRYEQYF
TRBV2	NA	TRBD2	TRBJ2-1	TGTGCCAGCACTTTGGCGGGAGTATCTCATCCTGAGCAGTTCTTC	CASTLAGVSHPEQFF
TRBV4-1	NA	NA	TRBJ2-3	TGCGCCAGCAGGGGAGGGGGAAGCACAGATACGCAGTATTTT	CASRGGGSTDTQYF
TRBV6-6	NA	NA	TRBJ1-1	TGTGCCAGCAGTTTGACAGTTCGGGTAGAAACTGAAGCTTTCTTT	CASSLTVRVETEAFF
TRBV25-1	NA	TRBD1	TRBJ2-7	TGTGCCAGCAGACCGGGGTGGGGACAGGGTCCCTACGAGCAGTACTTC	CASRPGWGQGPYEQYF
TRBV5-6	NA	NA	TRBJ2-3	TGTGCCAGCAGCATGACAGCCACAGATACGCAGTATTTT	CASSMTATDTQYF
TRBV5-6	NA	TRBD2	TRBJ2-6	TGTGCCAGCAGCTTGGTAGGGACTAGCGCTGGGGCCAACGTCCTGACTTTC	CASSLVGTSAGANVLTF
TRBV6-1	NA	TRBD2	TRBJ2-2	TGTGCCTCCCGGATCGGGGAGGGGAGTGCCGGGGAGCTGTTTTTT	CASRIGEGSAGELFF
TRBV6-5	NA	NA	TRBJ2-1	TGTGCCAGCAGTATATACAATGAGCAGTTCTTC	CASSIYNEQFF
TRBV7-2	once	NA	TRBJ2-3	TGTGCCAGCAGCTTGGACTACCGTGGCACAGATACGCAGTATTTT	CASSLDYRGTDTQYF
TRBV6-4	NA	TRBD2	TRBJ2-3	TGTGCCAGCAGCCGACAGAGCGGGGGGGGAGATACGCAGTATTTT	CASSRQSGGGDTQYF
TRBV11-1	NA	TRBD2	TRBJ2-1	TGTGCCAGCAGCCTCAGGACTAGCGGGATGGTCCCCTACAATGAGCAGTTCTTC	CASSLRTSGMVPYNEQFF
TRBV11-3	NA	TRBD1	TRBJ2-7	TGTGCCAGCAGCGAGGCCCACAGGGGGCACGAGCAGTACTTC	CASSEAHRGHEQYF
TRBV27	NA	NA	TRBJ2-1	TGTGCCAGCAGTTCTCCCGCTGACAGGTACAATGAGCAGTTCTTC	CASSSPADRYNEQFF
TRBV18	NA	TRBD2	TRBJ2-3	TGTGCCAGCTCATCCCTAGCGGGGGGACGCACAGATACGCAGTATTTT	CASSSLAGGRTDTQYF
TRBV30	NA	TRBD2	TRBJ2-5	TGTGCCTGGAGTCCGGGACTAGCGGGGGGGCAAGAGACCCAGTACTTC	CAWSPGLAGGQETQYF
TRBV4-3	once	NA	TRBJ1-6	TGCGCCAGCAGCCCCCGGGGGGCTTCTAATTCACCCCTCCACTTT	CASSPRGASNSPLHF
TRBV5-1	NA	TRBD1	TRBJ1-6	TGCGCCAGCAGCACGGGACAGGGGGCGGTGAGCTCCTATAATTCACCCCTCCACTTT	CASSTGQGAVSSYNSPLHF